This T cell receptor beta chain comes out of a study of blood T cell repertoires in COVID-19. A single count supports this clone. Clones were read by immunoSEQ multiplex PCR, and TCRdb kept only the in-frame ones, dropping some. This sample carries 50,000 to 75,000 clones, around 80% of them seen once, and the ten largest clones take 14%. The CDR3 runs 15 residues. Per germline, CDR1 GTSNPN and CDR2 SVGIG (reference sequence). Unmatched junction bases numbered 11, after V lost 4 bases and J lost 4 bases. The V gene is TRBV30, the J gene TRBJ2-7, with 9 bases aligning to TRBD1. This sequence originates from a man aged 55 to 70 with COVID-19, enrolled during active disease. Sequenced material: peripheral blood. CDR3 loop: CAWKATGQGRYEQYF. In DNA, the CDR3 is TGTGCCTGGAAGGCGACGGGACAGGGTCGGTACGAGCAGTACTTC. The full variable domain, in which reference TRBV30 and TRBJ2-7 provide the parts outside the CDR3, is SQTIHQWPATLVQPVGSPLSLECTVEGTSNPNLYWYRQAAGRGLQLLFYSVGIGQISSEVPQNLSASRPQDRQFILSSKKLLLSDSGFYLCAWKATGQGRYEQYFGPGTRLTVT.